The 11 T cell receptor beta chains reported below all come from one sample, sequenced in a study of cytomegalovirus exposure and HLA in healthy donors. The PCR ran on 60 Vbeta and 13 Jbeta primers. TCRdb's copy holds only in-frame clones and misses some; the assay was immunoSEQ multiplex PCR. The sample lists about 67,000 clones, 65% to 70% seen once, with around 2% in the top ten. The sequencing sample was made of PBMCs. Receptors were obtained from a woman in her thirties in good health and CMV-seronegative.

The chain recombines TRBV28 with TRBJ2-2, with 12 nucleotides matching TRBD2. V gave up 3 bases and J gave up 3 bases; unmatched junction bases: 5. CDR3 length: 17 amino acids. Germline CDR1 and CDR2: MDHEN and SYDVKM. In nucleotides, the CDR3 is TGTGCCAGCAGTTTTCTAGCGGGGGGGCTGGACACCGGGGAGCTGTTTTTT. It encodes CASSFLAGGLDTGELFF.

A few counts support this clone. The chain joins TRBV6-5 to TRBJ1-4, with D possibly matching TRBD1 (6 bases). The CDR3 spans 15 residues. The germline V gene has CDR1 MNHEY and CDR2 SVGAGI. Trimming stripped 0 bases from V and 8 bases from J, with 13 bases between. CDR3 sequence: CASSYSAGVGEKLFF. CDR3 sequence (DNA): TGTGCCAGCAGTTACTCGGCAGGGGTAGGGGAAAAACTGTTTTTT.

This clone was seen a few times. This chain connects TRBV7-9 to TRBJ2-7; 8 positions agree with TRBD2. In germline, CDR1 is SEHNR, CDR2 FQNEAQ (reference sequence). The CDR3 covers 15 residues. Unmatched junction bases numbered 13, after V lost 5 bases and J lost 7 bases. DNA for the CDR3: TGTGCCAGCAGCCAAGGAGCGGGGGAAGAGGGGGAGCAGTACTTC. Translation: CASSQGAGEEGEQYF.

This clone was recorded a few times. One junction end does not reproduce the germline sequence, and a read error may be involved. The rearrangement uses TRBV7-8 and TRBJ2-7, with D possibly being TRBD1 (5 bases). This CDR3 has 13 residues. Germline values: CDR1 SGHVS, CDR2 FQNEAQ. CDR3 region: CSSNLEQAYEQYF. In DNA, the CDR3 is TGTTCCAGCAACTTAGAACAGGCCTACGAGCAGTACTTC.

The gene calls are TRBV5-5 and TRBJ2-3, with D perhaps matching TRBD1 (5 bases). Germline assignment: CDR1 SGHKS and CDR2 YYEKEE (reference sequence). CDR3 size: 14 residues. The V end lost 3 bases, the J end lost 3 bases, and 11 bases lay between the germline ends. The CDR3 here is CASSSGIGTDTQYF. The CDR3 DNA sequence: TGTGCCAGCAGCTCAGGGATAGGTACAGATACGCAGTATTTT.

The rearrangement joins TRBV6-5 to TRBJ2-1, with D possibly being TRBD2 (6 bases). Germline lookup yields CDR1 MNHEY and CDR2 SVGAGI. CDR3 size: 12 residues. Trimming cost V 7 bases and J 9 bases, with 13 bases left between them. CDR3 protein: CASTTAGGEQFF. The DNA for the CDR3 is TGTGCCAGCACCACGGCCGGGGGTGAGCAGTTCTTC.

The chain uses TRBV10-3 and TRBJ1-2, with D maybe TRBD1 (6 bases). Between the trimmed V and J ends, which lost 3 bases and 3 bases, there was a span of 14 bases. This CDR3 is built from 15 residues. CDR1 ENHRY and CDR2 SYGVKD come from the germline V gene. This chain's CDR3 is CAISERTARDYGYTF. Here the CDR3 DNA reads TGTGCCATCAGTGAAAGGACAGCAAGGGACTATGGCTACACCTTC.

This clone was found a few times. CDR3 sequence (DNA): TGTGCCATCAGTGACGACAGGGCTGGAGCTTTCTTT. It encodes CAISDDRAGAFF. The V call is TRBV10-3, the J call TRBJ1-1, with 7 bases aligning to TRBD1. This CDR3 contains 12 residues. Germline V lookup: CDR1 ENHRY, CDR2 SYGVKD. J lost 10 bases, V lost 3 bases, and 5 bases had no gene match.

The CDR3 DNA reads TGTGCCTGGAGTCCAGGGGAATATTCACCCCTCCACTTT. Translating gives CAWSPGEYSPLHF. The chain employs TRBV30 and TRBJ1-6, with D perhaps matching TRBD1 (6 bases). The germline V and J ends were trimmed by 2 bases and 8 bases, with 10 bases remaining between them. Germline V gene sequence: CDR1 GTSNPN, CDR2 SVGIG (reference sequence). There are 13 residues in the CDR3.

This chain uses TRBV28 with TRBJ2-7; D is perhaps TRBD1 (5 bases). The CDR3 sequence is 14 residues long. Looked up from germline, CDR1 is MDHEN and CDR2 is SYDVKM. With 1 base removed from V and 2 bases from J, the gap between germline ends came to 9 bases. The CDR3 coding sequence is TGTGCCAGCAGTTTATCAGGGTTTACCTACGAGCAGTACTTC. As protein: CASSLSGFTYEQYF.

The V gene is TRBV23-1, the J gene TRBJ1-4, with D tentatively TRBD1 (6 bases). TRBV23-1 is marked as an open reading frame, function uncertain. The CDR3 has 17 amino acids. The V end lost 0 bases, the J end lost 6 bases, and 17 bases lay between the germline ends. The CDR3 region has the DNA TGCGCCAGCAGTCAATCCGCAAGGGGGGGGGCTGATGAAAAACTGTTTTTT. This encodes CASSQSARGGADEKLFF.